The rows below give T cell receptor beta chains drawn from one sample of a study of T cells in Graves' hyperthyroidism and ophthalmopathy. TCRdb re-analysed the multiplex PCR reads in MiXCR, keeping a single row per CDR3 protein. Of 300,000 to 400,000 distinct CDR3 sequences listed, around a sixth are singletons. The sample taken for sequencing was blood. These receptors were obtained from a woman aged 45-65 years with Graves' hyperthyroidism. Both conserved end residues are part of each CDR3. The D gene is left open where the match is weak. Rows give clone size only sometimes, using once, few, many, or a class for an expanded clone.

CDR3aa: CASSFSRGPGNEQYF; CDR3nt: TGTGCCAGCAGTTTTTCCCGCGGACCGGGCAACGAGCAGTACTTC; v_gene: TRBV28; d_gene: .; j_gene: TRBJ2-7; abundance: many
CDR3aa: CASSRNTGSGNTIYF; CDR3nt: TGTGCCAGCAGCCGGAATACAGGGTCCGGAAACACCATATATTTT; v_gene: TRBV12-3/TRBV12-4; d_gene: .; j_gene: TRBJ1-3; abundance: few
CDR3aa: CASSDPGGLNTEAFF; CDR3nt: TGCGCCAGCAGCGACCCTGGGGGGCTGAACACTGAAGCTTTCTTT; v_gene: TRBV5-1; d_gene: .; j_gene: TRBJ1-1; abundance: few
CDR3aa: CASSDLEGQPQHF; CDR3nt: TGTGCCAGCAGTGACCTGGAAGGGCAGCCCCAGCATTTT; v_gene: TRBV27; d_gene: .; j_gene: TRBJ1-5; abundance: few
CDR3aa: CASSLDRKLFF; CDR3nt: TGTGCCAGCAGCTTAGACCGAAAACTGTTTTTT; v_gene: TRBV7-9; d_gene: .; j_gene: TRBJ1-4; abundance: few
CDR3aa: CASSYSRINEQFF; CDR3nt: TGTGCCAGCAGTTACTCGCGGATTAATGAGCAGTTCTTC; v_gene: TRBV6-2/TRBV6-3; d_gene: .; j_gene: TRBJ2-1; abundance: once
CDR3aa: CASSLEGLKGAGELFF; CDR3nt: TGTGCCAGCAGCTTAGAGGGCCTCAAGGGCGCCGGGGAGCTGTTTTTT; v_gene: TRBV11-2; d_gene: .; j_gene: TRBJ2-2; abundance: .
CDR3aa: CASSLDGGSQETQYF; CDR3nt: TGTGCCAGCAGCTTGGATGGTGGCAGCCAAGAGACCCAGTACTTC; v_gene: TRBV7-9; d_gene: .; j_gene: TRBJ2-5; abundance: many
CDR3aa: CASSPNGSPRYNEQFF; CDR3nt: TGTGCCAGCAGCCCTAACGGGTCACCCCGCTACAATGAGCAGTTCTTC; v_gene: TRBV7-9; d_gene: .; j_gene: TRBJ2-1; abundance: .
CDR3aa: CASSLEGTSGRYEQFF; CDR3nt: TGTGCCAGCAGCCTGGAGGGGACTAGCGGGAGGTATGAGCAGTTCTTC; v_gene: TRBV7-2; d_gene: TRBD2; j_gene: TRBJ2-1; abundance: .
CDR3aa: CAWSLGLAGSTDTQYF; CDR3nt: TGTGCCTGGAGTTTAGGACTAGCGGGGAGCACAGATACGCAGTATTTT; v_gene: TRBV30; d_gene: TRBD2; j_gene: TRBJ2-3; abundance: many
CDR3aa: CASSFPRQGTGNEQFF; CDR3nt: TGTGCCAGCAGTTTTCCTCGACAGGGGACGGGGAATGAGCAGTTCTTC; v_gene: TRBV28; d_gene: TRBD1; j_gene: TRBJ2-1; abundance: .
CDR3aa: CASSYLRASGIPEQYF; CDR3nt: TGTGCCAGCAGTTATCTTCGGGCTAGCGGGATACCCGAGCAGTACTTC; v_gene: TRBV6-2/TRBV6-3; d_gene: TRBD2; j_gene: TRBJ2-7; abundance: few
CDR3aa: CASRGQGSNQPQHF; CDR3nt: TGTGCCAGCAGAGGACAGGGTAGCAATCAGCCCCAGCATTTT; v_gene: TRBV6-1; d_gene: TRBD1; j_gene: TRBJ1-5; abundance: many
CDR3aa: CASSPRAPRTTNEKLFF; CDR3nt: TGTGCCAGCAGCCCTCGGGCCCCCCGTACAACTAATGAAAAACTGTTTTTT; v_gene: TRBV11-2; d_gene: .; j_gene: TRBJ1-4; abundance: few
CDR3aa: CASSSGPFGVAYEQYF; CDR3nt: TGTGCCAGCAGCTCCGGCCCGTTCGGGGTGGCCTACGAGCAGTACTTC; v_gene: TRBV7-8; d_gene: .; j_gene: TRBJ2-7; abundance: .
CDR3aa: CASSLDPGTGPGQPNYGYTF; CDR3nt: TGTGCCAGCAGTTTAGATCCCGGGACAGGGCCGGGCCAACCTAACTATGGCTACACCTTC; v_gene: TRBV28; d_gene: TRBD1; j_gene: TRBJ1-2; abundance: many
CDR3aa: CASSAGQGVGELFF; CDR3nt: TGTGCCAGCAGTGCGGGACAGGGGGTCGGGGAGCTGTTTTTT; v_gene: TRBV2; d_gene: TRBD1; j_gene: TRBJ2-2; abundance: few
CDR3aa: CAWKSGRASGELFF; CDR3nt: TGTGCCTGGAAAAGCGGGAGGGCTTCCGGGGAGCTGTTTTTT; v_gene: TRBV30; d_gene: TRBD2; j_gene: TRBJ2-2; abundance: .
CDR3aa: CASSAGAANTEAFF; CDR3nt: TGCGCCAGCAGCGCCGGAGCGGCGAACACTGAAGCTTTCTTT; v_gene: TRBV5-1; d_gene: .; j_gene: TRBJ1-1; abundance: many
CDR3aa: CSVGSRDGENTEAFF; CDR3nt: TGCAGCGTTGGCTCAAGGGACGGGGAGAACACTGAAGCTTTCTTT; v_gene: TRBV29-1; d_gene: .; j_gene: TRBJ1-1; abundance: .
CDR3aa: CSVELAYNEQFF; CDR3nt: TGCAGCGTTGAACTGGCGTACAATGAGCAGTTCTTC; v_gene: TRBV29-1; d_gene: .; j_gene: TRBJ2-1; abundance: .
CDR3aa: CAISESTGRETQYF; CDR3nt: TGTGCCATCAGTGAGTCGACAGGCAGGGAGACCCAGTACTTC; v_gene: TRBV10-3; d_gene: .; j_gene: TRBJ2-5; abundance: many
CDR3aa: CASRLGQESYNEQFF; CDR3nt: TGTGCCAGCAGACTGGGACAGGAATCCTACAATGAGCAGTTCTTC; v_gene: TRBV4-2; d_gene: TRBD1; j_gene: TRBJ2-1; abundance: .
CDR3aa: CSASGTSGVHEQFF; CDR3nt: TGCAGTGCCTCAGGGACTAGCGGGGTCCATGAGCAGTTCTTC; v_gene: TRBV20-1; d_gene: TRBD2; j_gene: TRBJ2-1; abundance: many
CDR3aa: CSANRDNPGETQYF; CDR3nt: TGCAGTGCTAATCGGGACAACCCAGGAGAGACCCAGTACTTC; v_gene: TRBV20-1; d_gene: .; j_gene: TRBJ2-5; abundance: few
CDR3aa: CASSLGGFGNQPQHF; CDR3nt: TGTGCCAGCAGTTTAGGGGGTTTCGGCAATCAGCCCCAGCATTTT; v_gene: TRBV6-1; d_gene: .; j_gene: TRBJ1-5; abundance: .
CDR3aa: CASTQRSQETQYF; CDR3nt: TGTGCCAGCACCCAAAGGTCTCAAGAGACCCAGTACTTC; v_gene: TRBV7-2; d_gene: .; j_gene: TRBJ2-5; abundance: few
CDR3aa: CASSEDQGETDTQYF; CDR3nt: TGTGCCAGCAGTGAAGATCAGGGGGAGACAGATACGCAGTATTTT; v_gene: TRBV6-1; d_gene: TRBD1; j_gene: TRBJ2-3; abundance: few
CDR3aa: CASSEIGFYEQYF; CDR3nt: TGTGCCAGCAGCGAAATAGGGTTCTACGAGCAGTACTTC; v_gene: TRBV6-1; d_gene: .; j_gene: TRBJ2-7; abundance: many
CDR3aa: CASSPEWGEAFF; CDR3nt: TGTGCCAGCAGCCCCGAATGGGGTGAAGCTTTCTTT; v_gene: TRBV3-1; d_gene: .; j_gene: TRBJ1-1; abundance: many
CDR3aa: CSAPGLALTDTQYF; CDR3nt: TGCAGTGCACCCGGACTAGCCCTCACAGATACGCAGTATTTT; v_gene: TRBV20-1; d_gene: TRBD2; j_gene: TRBJ2-3; abundance: many
CDR3aa: CASSQETANTEAFF; CDR3nt: TGTGCCAGCAGCCAAGAGACAGCAAACACTGAAGCTTTCTTT; v_gene: TRBV3-1; d_gene: .; j_gene: TRBJ1-1; abundance: many
CDR3aa: CASSLAGEDGELFF; CDR3nt: TGTGCCAGCAGCTTAGCTGGGGAGGACGGGGAGCTGTTTTTT; v_gene: TRBV7-6; d_gene: .; j_gene: TRBJ2-2; abundance: .
CDR3aa: CASSIPHGIGTDTQYF; CDR3nt: TGTGCCAGTAGTATCCCCCATGGGATCGGCACAGATACGCAGTATTTT; v_gene: TRBV19; d_gene: .; j_gene: TRBJ2-3; abundance: few
CDR3aa: CASSPPGPVNEKLFF; CDR3nt: TGTGCCAGCTCACCACCGGGGCCCGTTAATGAAAAACTGTTTTTT; v_gene: TRBV18; d_gene: .; j_gene: TRBJ1-4; abundance: many
CDR3aa: CASSYSWGDTQYF; CDR3nt: TGTGCCAGCAGTTACTCGTGGGGGGATACGCAGTATTTT; v_gene: TRBV6-6; d_gene: .; j_gene: TRBJ2-3; abundance: few
CDR3aa: CASSWGLAGVYEQFF; CDR3nt: TGCGCCAGCAGCTGGGGACTAGCGGGAGTTTATGAGCAGTTCTTC; v_gene: TRBV5-1; d_gene: TRBD2; j_gene: TRBJ2-1; abundance: .
CDR3aa: CASTWGRAETQYF; CDR3nt: TGTGCCAGCACCTGGGGCCGAGCGGAGACCCAGTACTTC; v_gene: TRBV28; d_gene: .; j_gene: TRBJ2-5; abundance: many
CDR3aa: CASSIPTDYGYTF; CDR3nt: TGTGCCAGTAGTATACCCACTGATTATGGCTACACCTTC; v_gene: TRBV19; d_gene: .; j_gene: TRBJ1-2; abundance: .
CDR3aa: CASSQDGDSEQFF; CDR3nt: TGTGCCAGCAGCCAAGATGGGGATTCTGAGCAGTTCTTC; v_gene: TRBV3-1; d_gene: .; j_gene: TRBJ2-1; abundance: few